Below, one T cell receptor (beta chain) is given with its context. This clonotype turned up a few times. What antigen it recognizes has not been identified. It has no much larger one-base neighbor in the sample; base qualities were not kept. Including the terminal cysteine and phenylalanine, the CDR3 comprises 16 residues. The only DNA kept is the CDR3, 48 bases in frame from the first base. Trimming removed 2 bases from V and 7 bases from J; the gene matches leave 11 bases unexplained. From a lookup of the germline V gene (reference sequence), CDR1 and CDR2 are DFQATT and SNEGSKA. This sample stems from a study of response to subunit inactivated influenza vaccine (dated by TCRdb to the late 2010s). Some background on the complete study: To follow how T cells responded to a trivalent subunit inactivated influenza vaccine, the researchers relied on deep quantitative profiling of the T cell receptor repertoire. Paper-wide results and their limitations: The authors proposed that each seasonal influenza vaccination may bring in only a limited number of new T cells.

Receptors were amplified or captured by RT-PCR. The instrument was an Illumina HiSeq 2500. TCRdb redid the processing of the public reads, applying fastp at Q25 and MiXCR, and retained in-frame beta chains. A single entry per CDR3 protein holds the most common genes and DNA from its merged rows. In all, the sample holds fewer than 600,000 distinct CDR3 sequences, and 6% to 9% of those were seen once. Less than 15% of the sample belongs to the ten largest clones. The sample in question was PBMCs from blood, obtained 23 to 25 months after vaccination. The rearrangement joined TRBV20-1 to TRBJ2-1, with 10 bases in between that match TRBD2. This receptor was obtained from a man aged 50 to 69 who received an inactivated influenza vaccine. Donor details come from another sample of the same person, matched by shared clones. The nucleotide sequence is TGCAGTGCTAGAAGTGTAGGAGCGGGGGGGCATAATGAGCAGTTCTTC. It translates as CSARSVGAGGHNEQFF.